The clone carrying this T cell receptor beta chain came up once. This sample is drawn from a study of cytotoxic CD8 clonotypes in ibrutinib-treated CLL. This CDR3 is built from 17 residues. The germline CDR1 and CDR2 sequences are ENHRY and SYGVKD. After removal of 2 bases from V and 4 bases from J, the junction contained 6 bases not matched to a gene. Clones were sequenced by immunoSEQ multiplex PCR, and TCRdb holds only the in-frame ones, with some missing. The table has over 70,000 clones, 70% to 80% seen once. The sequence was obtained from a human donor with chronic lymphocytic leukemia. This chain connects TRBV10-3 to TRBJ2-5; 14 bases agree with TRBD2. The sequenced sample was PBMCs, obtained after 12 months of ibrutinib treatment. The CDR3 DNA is TGTGCCATCAGTGAGGGACTAGCGGGGGGCTGGCGAGAGACCCAGTACTTC. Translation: CAISEGLAGGWRETQYF.